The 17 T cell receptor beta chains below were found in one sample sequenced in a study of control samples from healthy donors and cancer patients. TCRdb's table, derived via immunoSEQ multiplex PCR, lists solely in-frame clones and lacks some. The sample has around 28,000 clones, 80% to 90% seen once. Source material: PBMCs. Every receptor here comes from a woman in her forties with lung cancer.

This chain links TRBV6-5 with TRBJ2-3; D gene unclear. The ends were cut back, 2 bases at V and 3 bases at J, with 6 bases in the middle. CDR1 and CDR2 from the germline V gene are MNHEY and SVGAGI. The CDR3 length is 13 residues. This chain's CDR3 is CASSYVATDTQYF. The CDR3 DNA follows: TGTGCCAGCAGTTACGTAGCAACAGATACGCAGTATTTT.

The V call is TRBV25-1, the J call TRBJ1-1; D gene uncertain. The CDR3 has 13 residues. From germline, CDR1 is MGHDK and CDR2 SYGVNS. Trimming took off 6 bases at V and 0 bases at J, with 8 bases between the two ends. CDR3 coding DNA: TGTGCCAGCAGGATAGACATGAACACTGAAGCTTTCTTT. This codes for CASRIDMNTEAFF.

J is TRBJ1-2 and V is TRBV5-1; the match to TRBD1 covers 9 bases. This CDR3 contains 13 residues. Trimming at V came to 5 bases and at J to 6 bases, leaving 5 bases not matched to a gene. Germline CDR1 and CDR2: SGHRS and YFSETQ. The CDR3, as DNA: TGCGCCAGCAGTACAGGGGGCCTTGATGGCTACACCTTC. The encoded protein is CASSTGGLDGYTF.

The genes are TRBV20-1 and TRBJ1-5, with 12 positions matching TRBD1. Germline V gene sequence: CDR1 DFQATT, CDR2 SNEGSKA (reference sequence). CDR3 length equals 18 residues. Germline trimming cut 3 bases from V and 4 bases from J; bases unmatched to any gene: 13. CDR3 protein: CSASRGTGGDQRNQPQHF. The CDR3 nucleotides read TGCAGTGCTAGTCGTGGGACAGGGGGCGATCAGCGGAATCAGCCCCAGCATTTT.

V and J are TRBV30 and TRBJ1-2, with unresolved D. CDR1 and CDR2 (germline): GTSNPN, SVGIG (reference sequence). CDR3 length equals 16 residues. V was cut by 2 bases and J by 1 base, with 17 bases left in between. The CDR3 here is CAWSLYARRHNYGYTF. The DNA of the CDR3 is TGTGCCTGGAGTCTATACGCCCGGAGACATAACTATGGCTACACCTTC.

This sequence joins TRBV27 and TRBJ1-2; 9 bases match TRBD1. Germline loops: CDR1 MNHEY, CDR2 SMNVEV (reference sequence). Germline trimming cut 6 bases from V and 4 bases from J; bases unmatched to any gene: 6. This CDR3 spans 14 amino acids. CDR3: CASRRGQGFYGYTF. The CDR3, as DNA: TGTGCCAGCAGACGGGGACAGGGTTTCTATGGCTACACCTTC.

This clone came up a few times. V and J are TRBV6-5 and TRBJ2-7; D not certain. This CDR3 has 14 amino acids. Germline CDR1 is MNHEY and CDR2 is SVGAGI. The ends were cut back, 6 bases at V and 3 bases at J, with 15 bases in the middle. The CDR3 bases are TGTGCCAGCAGCTTCAGCGCATGGAACTACGAGCAGTACTTC. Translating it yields CASSFSAWNYEQYF.

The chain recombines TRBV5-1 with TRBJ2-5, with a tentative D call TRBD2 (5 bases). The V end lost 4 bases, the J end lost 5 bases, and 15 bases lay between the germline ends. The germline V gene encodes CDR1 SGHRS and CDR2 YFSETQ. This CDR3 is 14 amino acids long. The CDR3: CASSLQGRGETQYF. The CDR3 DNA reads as TGCGCCAGCAGCCTACAAGGGCGCGGGGAGACCCAGTACTTC.

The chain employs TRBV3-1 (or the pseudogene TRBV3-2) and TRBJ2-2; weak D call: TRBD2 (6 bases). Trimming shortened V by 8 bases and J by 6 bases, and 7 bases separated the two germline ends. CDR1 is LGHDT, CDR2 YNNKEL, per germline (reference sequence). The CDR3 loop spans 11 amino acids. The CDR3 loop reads CASWDSGELFF. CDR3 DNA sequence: TGTGCCAGCTGGGACTCCGGGGAGCTGTTTTTT.

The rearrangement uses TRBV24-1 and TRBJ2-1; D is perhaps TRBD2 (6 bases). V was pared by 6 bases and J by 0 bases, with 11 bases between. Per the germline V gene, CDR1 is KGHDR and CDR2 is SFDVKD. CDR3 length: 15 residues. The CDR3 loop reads CATSPEGSSYNEQFF. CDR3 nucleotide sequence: TGTGCCACCAGTCCGGAGGGTAGCTCCTACAATGAGCAGTTCTTC.

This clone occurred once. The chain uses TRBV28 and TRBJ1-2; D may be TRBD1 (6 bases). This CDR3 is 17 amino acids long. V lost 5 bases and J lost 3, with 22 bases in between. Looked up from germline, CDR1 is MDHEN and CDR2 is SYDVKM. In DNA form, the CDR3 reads TGTGCCAGCAGTGACCGGGCCCGTCGCCAGGGGTACTATGGCTACACCTTC. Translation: CASSDRARRQGYYGYTF.

The CDR3 bases are TGTGCCAGCAGCCAAGGACTAGCGGGGGGCCCGGGGTGGAAGACCCAGTACTTC. Amino acids: CASSQGLAGGPGWKTQYF. The V call is TRBV3-1 (or the pseudogene TRBV3-2), the J call TRBJ2-5; 13 positions agree with TRBD2. The germline CDR1 and CDR2 sequences are LGHDT and YNNKEL (reference sequence). With 1 base clipped from V and 6 bases from J, the junction kept 11 bases outside the gene matches. The CDR3 spans 18 residues.

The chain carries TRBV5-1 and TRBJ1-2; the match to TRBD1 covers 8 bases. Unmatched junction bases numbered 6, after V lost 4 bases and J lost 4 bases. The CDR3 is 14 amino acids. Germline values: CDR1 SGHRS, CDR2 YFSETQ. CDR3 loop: CASSVDREAYGYTF. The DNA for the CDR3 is TGCGCCAGCAGCGTGGACAGGGAAGCCTATGGCTACACCTTC.

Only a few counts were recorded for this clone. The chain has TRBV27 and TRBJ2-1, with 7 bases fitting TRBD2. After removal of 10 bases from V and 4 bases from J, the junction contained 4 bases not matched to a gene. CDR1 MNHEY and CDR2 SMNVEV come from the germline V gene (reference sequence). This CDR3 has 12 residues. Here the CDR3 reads CATWRGYNEQFF. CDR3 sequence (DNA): TGTGCCACATGGCGGGGGTACAATGAGCAGTTCTTC.

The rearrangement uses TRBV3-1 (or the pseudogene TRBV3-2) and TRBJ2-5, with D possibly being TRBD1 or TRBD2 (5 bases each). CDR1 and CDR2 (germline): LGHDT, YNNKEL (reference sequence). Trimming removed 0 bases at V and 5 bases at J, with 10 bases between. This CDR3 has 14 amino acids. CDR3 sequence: CASSQDRGEETQYF. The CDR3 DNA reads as TGTGCCAGCAGCCAAGATCGGGGCGAGGAGACCCAGTACTTC.

CDR3 protein: CASTWGAQAAKNIQYF. The CDR3 DNA is TGCGCCAGCACCTGGGGGGCCCAGGCAGCCAAAAACATTCAGTACTTC. The chain couples TRBV5-1 to TRBJ2-4, with D perhaps given as TRBD1 or TRBD2 (6 bases each). The V gene's germline CDR1 is SGHRS and CDR2 YFSETQ. There are 16 residues in the CDR3. V shed 6 bases and J shed 0 bases, with 16 bases lying between them.

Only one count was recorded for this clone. The CDR3 loop reads CASSPSGTVSYEQYF. CDR3 nucleotides: TGTGCCAGCAGCCCCTCAGGGACAGTCTCCTACGAGCAGTACTTC. The chain recombines TRBV11-3 with TRBJ2-7; TRBD1 agrees at 7 bases. The CDR3 is 15 amino acids. Germline CDR1 reads SGHNT; CDR2 reads YENEEA. J lost 0 bases, V lost 5 bases, and 7 bases had no gene match.